A single sample gave rise to the 11 T cell receptor beta chains below, sequenced in a study of blood T cell repertoires in COVID-19. The data were produced by immunoSEQ multiplex PCR, yet TCRdb's version contains in-frame clones alone and is incomplete. The sample holds about 230,000 clones, 65% to 90% seen once. The source material was peripheral blood. These receptors all stem from a woman in her forties or fifties with acute or convalescent COVID-19.

This clone was observed a single time. The V gene is TRBV7-9, the J gene TRBJ1-2, with 8 nucleotides matching TRBD1. The CDR3 is 14 amino acids. Unmatched junction bases numbered 4, after V lost 1 base and J lost 6 bases. CDR1 SEHNR and CDR2 FQNEAQ come from the germline V gene (reference sequence). CDR3 region: CASSLGLDRDGYTF. CDR3 DNA sequence: TGTGCCAGCAGCTTAGGGTTGGACAGGGATGGCTACACCTTC.

The chain links TRBV10-1 to TRBJ2-1, with no clear D. This CDR3 contains 13 residues. V was clipped by 3 bases and J by 7 bases, with 10 bases between them. Germline values: CDR1 WNHNN, CDR2 SYGVQD (reference sequence). CDR3: CASSDQVGNEQFF. The CDR3 DNA follows: TGCGCCAGCAGTGACCAGGTTGGAAATGAGCAGTTCTTC.

This chain links TRBV5-1 with TRBJ1-2, with D perhaps TRBD1 (6 bases). CDR1 is SGHRS, CDR2 YFSETQ, per germline. Trimming removed 0 bases from V and 6 bases from J, with 9 bases in between. The CDR3 length is 13 residues. CDR3 DNA: TGCGCCAGCAGCTTGGTGGCAGGGGATGGCTACACCTTC. Translated, it gives CASSLVAGDGYTF.

This clone has only a few counts. This chain uses TRBV19 with TRBJ2-1; D not resolved. The CDR3 is made up of 13 amino acids. CDR1 and CDR2 from the germline V gene are LNHDA and SQIVND (reference sequence). V gave up 4 bases and J gave up 9 bases, with 13 bases separating them. CDR3 sequence reads: CASSTVRLGEQFF. The CDR3, as DNA: TGTGCCAGTAGTACCGTTAGACTGGGTGAGCAGTTCTTC.

This rearrangement joins TRBV5-1 to TRBJ2-1, with D possibly TRBD1 on 5 matching bases. The germline CDR1 and CDR2 sequences are SGHRS and YFSETQ. The CDR3 extends over 15 amino acids. V gave up 0 bases and J gave up 2 bases, with 9 bases separating them. CDR3 loop: CASSLERGTYNEQFF. CDR3 bases: TGCGCCAGCAGCTTGGAAAGGGGTACCTACAATGAGCAGTTCTTC.

There are a few counts of this clone. The chain carries TRBV25-1 and TRBJ2-7; maybe TRBD1 (6 bases). Deletions cut 2 bases from V and 0 bases from J, with 14 bases between. Germline CDR1 is MGHDK and CDR2 is SYGVNS. This CDR3 region has 16 residues. In DNA form, the CDR3 reads TGTGCCAGCAGTGAAAGAAGGACAGCCCCCTCCTACGAGCAGTACTTC. Its protein product is CASSERRTAPSYEQYF.

The gene calls are TRBV27 and TRBJ2-2; D remains ambiguous. Germline V lookup: CDR1 MNHEY, CDR2 SMNVEV (reference sequence). Between the trimmed V and J ends, which lost 5 bases and 0 bases, there was a span of 7 bases. The CDR3 is 14 residues long. As DNA, the CDR3 is TGTGCCAGCAGTGCTGCGCCGAACACCGGGGAGCTGTTTTTT. Translated, it gives CASSAAPNTGELFF.

This clone was found a few times. The CDR3 sequence is CASSQEPLGGQFF. In DNA, the CDR3 is TGTGCCAGCAGCCAAGAACCCCTGGGAGGGCAGTTCTTC. The chain has TRBV11-2 and TRBJ2-1, with a weak D call TRBD2 (6 bases). Trimming pared 5 bases from V and 12 bases from J, leaving 17 bases between. The germline CDR1 and CDR2 sequences are SGHAT and FQNNGV. The CDR3 extends over 13 amino acids.

The V call is TRBV6-6, the J call TRBJ1-3; D ambiguous. The CDR3 loop spans 14 amino acids. CDR1 and CDR2 (germline): MNHNY, SVGAGI (reference sequence). Trimming left V 4 bases short and J 2 bases short, with 9 bases between. CDR3 in amino acids: CASSSRRAGNTIYF. CDR3 nucleotides: TGTGCCAGCAGTTCCCGTAGAGCTGGAAACACCATATATTTT.

The chain employs TRBV10-3 and TRBJ2-2; 7 positions match TRBD1. The trim removed 3 bases at V and 5 bases at J, leaving 3 bases unmatched. Germline loops: CDR1 ENHRY, CDR2 SYGVKD. The CDR3 contains 14 residues. The CDR3 reads CAISDGRGTGELFF. CDR3 bases: TGTGCCATCAGTGATGGCAGGGGGACCGGGGAGCTGTTTTTT.

The CDR3 DNA is TGTGCCACCAGTGATATCGGAAAATGGACAGGGGCTGGAGAGACCCAGTACTTC. It is translated as CATSDIGKWTGAGETQYF. This chain uses TRBV24-1 with TRBJ2-5, with 9 bases that match TRBD1. CDR1 KGHDR and CDR2 SFDVKD come from the germline V gene. This CDR3 has 18 amino acids. The V gene end was trimmed by 3 bases and the J gene end by 4 bases; junction bases not matched to a gene: 14.